The sequence of this TCR beta chain was determined in a study of CD8 T cells in Susac syndrome. Worth noting for this clonotype: The antigen remains undetermined.

The CDR3 length is 17 residues. CDR1 is MNHNS and CDR2 is SASEGT in the germline V gene. With V trimmed by 6 bases and J by 0 bases, 9 bases remained unmatched. Study-wide results and limits: That the number of individuals in its TCR sequencing and HLA analysis was relatively small was acknowledged by the study.

Relapsing-remitting disease, either stable or active, was present in the treatment-naive patients who were the multiple sclerosis controls. Random hexamers were used to reverse transcribe the RNA input (about 0.45 to 1 ug). By means of immunoSEQ multiplex PCR, TCR beta CDR3 spanning 54 Vbeta and 13 Jbeta underwent amplification. Using its own MiXCR run on the immunoSEQ multiplex PCR reads, TCRdb lists one record per CDR3 protein. The table lists fewer than 85,000 distinct CDR3 sequences, about 95% of them singletons. Sequenced: CD8+ T cells from PBMCs. The chain is built from TRBV6-1 and TRBJ2-1; 9 bases are shared with TRBD2. The TCR was taken from a human donor with multiple sclerosis. The CDR3 DNA follows: TGTGCCAGCAGCACCCCTAGCGGGGATTTCTCCTACAATGAGCAGTTCTTC. This encodes CASSTPSGDFSYNEQFF.